One sample yielded the 23 T cell receptor beta chains listed below, sequenced in a study of blood T cell repertoires in COVID-19. TCRdb keeps only in-frame clones here, not all; method: immunoSEQ multiplex PCR. The sample shows under 200,000 clones, 70% to 90% of them seen only once. The sequenced sample was peripheral blood. All receptors derive from a woman aged 60-75 years with COVID-19, enrolled during active disease.

This chain connects TRBV2 to TRBJ1-5; 8 nucleotides agree with TRBD1. This CDR3 spans 11 amino acids. V lost 5 bases, J lost 11 bases, and 2 bases stayed unmatched. CDR1 is SNHLY, CDR2 FYNNEI, per germline. This chain's CDR3 is CASSIQGAQHF. CDR3 DNA: TGTGCCAGCAGTATACAGGGGGCCCAGCATTTT. Variable domain in full (rest from reference TRBV2 and TRBJ1-5): EPEVTQTPSHQVTQMGQEVILRCVPISNHLYFYWYRQILGQKVEFLVSFYNNEISEKSEIFDDQFSVERPDGSNFTLKIRSTKLEDSAMYFCASSIQGAQHFGDGTRLSIL.

The J gene is TRBJ2-7, the V gene TRBV19; TRBD2 might be the D (5 bases). The CDR3 loop spans 18 amino acids. Germline loops: CDR1 LNHDA, CDR2 SQIVND (reference sequence). Trimming pared 4 bases from V and 6 bases from J, leaving 28 bases between. CDR3 coding DNA: TGTGCCAGTAGTAGCCTCGCCCCCTCCTTGGCGGGTCTCGCCGAGCAGTACTTC. Protein sequence: CASSSLAPSLAGLAEQYF. Combining the CDR3 with reference TRBV19 and TRBJ2-7 gives the whole variable domain DGGITQSPKYLFRKEGQNVTLSCEQNLNHDAMYWYRQDPGQGLRLIYYSQIVNDFQKGDIAEGYSVSREKKESFPLTVTSAQKNPTAFYLCASSSLAPSLAGLAEQYFGPGTRLTVT.

This clone has a handful of counts. This sequence joins TRBV5-4 and TRBJ1-1; a possible D gene is TRBD1 (5 bases). The CDR3 runs to 13 residues. CDR1 SGHNT and CDR2 YYREEE come from the germline V gene (reference sequence). The V end lost 0 bases, the J end lost 7 bases, and 10 bases lay between the germline ends. CDR3 region: CASSLAGGFEAFF. The CDR3 DNA reads TGTGCCAGCAGCTTGGCCGGGGGGTTTGAAGCTTTCTTT.

J is TRBJ2-5 and V is TRBV5-1; TRBD1 aligns across 8 bases. The CDR3 has 16 residues. V trimming: 1 base; J trimming: 3 bases; junction bases outside the gene matches: 8. CDR1 is SGHRS, CDR2 YFSETQ, per germline. The chain's CDR3 is CASSLRRTGPKETQYF. CDR3 nucleotides: TGCGCCAGCAGCTTGAGAAGGACAGGGCCGAAAGAGACCCAGTACTTC.

The CDR3 nucleotides are TGTGCCAGCAGCTTGGGGACAAACTACGAGCAGTACTTC. It codes for CASSLGTNYEQYF. V usage is TRBV7-9 and J usage is TRBJ2-7; D may be TRBD1 (6 bases). The germline V and J ends were trimmed by 3 bases and 3 bases, with 9 bases remaining between them. The CDR3 consists of 13 residues. Germline values: CDR1 SEHNR, CDR2 FQNEAQ (reference sequence). The full variable domain, with the rest looked up from reference TRBV7-9 and TRBJ2-7, is DTGVSQNPRHKITKRGQNVTFRCDPISEHNRLYWYRQTLGQGPEFLTYFQNEAQLEKSRLLSDRFSAERPKGSFSTLEIQRTEQGDSAMYLCASSLGTNYEQYFGPGTRLTVT.

The rearrangement links TRBV4-1 to TRBJ2-2; D is unresolved. Looked up from germline, CDR1 is MGHRA and CDR2 is YSYEKL. V was pared by 1 base and J by 8 bases, with 17 bases between. This CDR3 spans 16 amino acids. This chain's CDR3 is CASSQALVSVNGELFF. CDR3 nucleotide sequence: TGCGCCAGCAGCCAAGCCCTTGTATCGGTGAATGGGGAGCTGTTTTTT.

The chain recombines TRBV6-1 with TRBJ1-3, with 9 nucleotides matching TRBD1. The CDR3 length is 17 residues. V was clipped by 2 bases and J by 0 bases; unmatched bases: 5. Germline CDR1 reads MNHNS; CDR2 reads SASEGT. CDR3 amino acids: CASSELGQGFSGNTIYF. The CDR3 coding sequence is TGTGCCAGCAGTGAATTGGGACAGGGTTTCTCTGGAAACACCATATATTTT.

The genes are TRBV6-5 and TRBJ2-1, with a possible D match to TRBD2 (6 bases). The germline V gene encodes CDR1 MNHEY and CDR2 SVGAGI. The CDR3 has 15 residues. V was shortened by 7 bases and J by 5 bases, with 18 bases between the two germline ends. This CDR3 is CASTLGGGVNNEQFF. The CDR3 nucleotides are TGTGCCAGCACCCTAGGAGGAGGGGTAAACAATGAGCAGTTCTTC.

The V gene is TRBV5-1, the J gene TRBJ1-1; weak D call: TRBD1 (5 bases). The CDR3 is 13 amino acids. V lost 4 bases and J 5 bases, leaving 12 bases between the germline ends. In germline, CDR1 is SGHRS, CDR2 YFSETQ. CDR3 sequence: CASSRLSGTEAFF. The CDR3 coding sequence is TGCGCCAGCAGCCGCTTATCAGGGACTGAAGCTTTCTTT.

The chain recombines TRBV3-1 (or the pseudogene TRBV3-2) with TRBJ1-5, with D perhaps TRBD1 (5 bases). Looked up from germline, CDR1 is LGHDT and CDR2 is YNNKEL (reference sequence). The CDR3 has 16 residues. V lost 1 base to trimming and J lost 4 bases, with 14 bases between them. The CDR3 region is CASSQVMGGPNQPQHF. As DNA, the CDR3 is TGTGCCAGCAGCCAAGTGATGGGGGGACCTAATCAGCCCCAGCATTTT.

This chain uses TRBV14 with TRBJ1-1, with D possibly matching TRBD1 (6 bases). The length of the CDR3 is 14 residues. CDR1 SGHDN and CDR2 FVKESK come from the germline V gene. V was shortened by 2 bases and J by 7 bases, with 14 bases between the two germline ends. The CDR3 here is CASSQPNDRLEAFF. CDR3 DNA: TGTGCCAGCAGCCAACCAAACGACAGGCTTGAAGCTTTCTTT.

The genes are TRBV29-1 and TRBJ1-4; possibly TRBD1 for D (6 bases). The germline V and J ends were trimmed by 6 bases and 5 bases, with 16 bases remaining between them. The CDR3 runs to 14 residues. Germline values: CDR1 SQVTM, CDR2 ANQGSEA. CDR3 sequence: CSVHHPGQNEKLFF. CDR3 bases: TGCAGCGTCCACCACCCTGGACAGAATGAAAAACTGTTTTTT.

This clone showed up just a few times. This rearrangement joins TRBV9 to TRBJ1-6; the match to TRBD1 covers 9 bases. The CDR3 is 18 residues long. V trimming: 0 bases; J trimming: 7 bases; junction bases outside the gene matches: 11. Germline values: CDR1 SGDLS, CDR2 YYNGEE. CDR3 amino acids: CASSVAGGWTGANSPLHF. DNA for the CDR3: TGTGCCAGCAGCGTAGCTGGGGGATGGACAGGGGCAAATTCACCCCTCCACTTT. Full variable domain (rest looked up from reference TRBV9 and TRBJ1-6): DSGVTQTPKHLITATGQRVTLRCSPRSGDLSVYWYQQSLDQGLQFLIQYYNGEERAKGNILERFSAQQFPDLHSELNLSSLELGDSALYFCASSVAGGWTGANSPLHFGNGTRLTVT.

This chain uses TRBV10-3 with TRBJ1-5; 8 bases map to TRBD1. Trimming cost V 6 bases and J 7 bases; bases outside gene matches: 8. From germline, CDR1 is ENHRY and CDR2 SYGVKD. This CDR3 is 14 amino acids long. The CDR3: CAISPRGLSQPQHF. CDR3 sequence (DNA): TGTGCCATCAGCCCCAGGGGGCTCTCACAGCCCCAGCATTTT.

V and J are TRBV12-3 or TRBV12-4 and TRBJ1-4; D unclear. The CDR3 totals 11 residues. Between the trimmed V and J ends, which lost 6 bases and 5 bases, there was a span of 4 bases. CDR3 in DNA: TGTGCCAGCAGGCTAAATGAAAAACTGTTTTTT. It is translated as CASRLNEKLFF.

The rearrangement links TRBV27 to TRBJ1-4; 10 nucleotides line up with TRBD1. The CDR3 loop spans 14 amino acids. Germline CDR1 and CDR2: MNHEY and SMNVEV (reference sequence). J gave up 10 bases and V 5 bases, and 7 bases lay outside the gene matches. CDR3 nucleotides: TGTGCCAGCAGTCCCAGACAGGGGGCGGGAAAACTGTTTTTT. Protein: CASSPRQGAGKLFF. The full variable domain, rest sourced from reference TRBV27 and TRBJ1-4, is EAQVTQNPRYLITVTGKKLTVTCSQNMNHEYMSWYRQDPGLGLRQIYYSMNVEVTDKGDVPEGYKVSRKEKRNFPLILESPSPNQTSLYFCASSPRQGAGKLFFGSGTQLSVL.

The chain is built from TRBV11-2 and TRBJ2-3; possibly TRBD2 for D (6 bases). Per the germline V gene, CDR1 is SGHAT and CDR2 is FQNNGV. CDR3 length: 16 amino acids. V was clipped by 3 bases and J by 1 base, with 14 bases between them. CDR3 residues: CASSLGTGVGTDTQYF. The CDR3 DNA reads as TGTGCCAGCAGCTTGGGTACGGGAGTAGGCACAGATACGCAGTATTTT.

The gene calls are TRBV29-1 and TRBJ1-1, with TRBD1 matching over 7 bases. CDR1 is SQVTM and CDR2 is ANQGSEA in the germline V gene. Unmatched junction bases numbered 9, after V lost 3 bases and J lost 8 bases. The CDR3 has 13 amino acids. The CDR3 loop reads CSVESLGQTEAFF. Here the CDR3 DNA reads TGCAGCGTTGAGTCTTTGGGACAGACAGAAGCTTTCTTT.

This clone has just a few counts. The rearrangement joins TRBV7-7 to TRBJ2-2; 8 nucleotides line up with TRBD1. V lost 5 bases, J lost 3 bases, and 5 bases stayed unmatched. Germline CDR1 is SSHAT and CDR2 is FNYEAQ (reference sequence). This CDR3 region has 15 residues. CDR3 sequence (DNA): TGTGCCAGCAGCCCCAGGGGACAGGACACCGGGGAGCTGTTTTTT. Encoded protein: CASSPRGQDTGELFF.

This clone was found once. The rearrangement uses TRBV7-6 and TRBJ2-2; 9 bases agree with TRBD1. This CDR3 contains 17 residues. From germline, CDR1 is SGHVS and CDR2 FNYEAQ. Trimming at V came to 0 bases and at J to 4 bases, leaving 6 bases not matched to a gene. The CDR3 nucleotides read TGTGCCAGCAGCTTAGCCCGGGACAGGGTTGTCACCGGGGAGCTGTTTTTT. Its protein product is CASSLARDRVVTGELFF.

This clone was seen only a few times. This chain connects TRBV6-5 to TRBJ2-2, with D perhaps matching TRBD2 (6 bases). There are 14 residues in the CDR3. The ends were cut back, 5 bases at V and 5 bases at J, with 12 bases in the middle. Germline CDR1 and CDR2: MNHEY and SVGAGI. DNA for the CDR3: TGTGCCAGCAGTCCGATCGGGGGAACCGGGGAGCTGTTTTTT. This sequence encodes CASSPIGGTGELFF.

This clone appeared once. The genes are TRBV5-1 and TRBJ2-1, with 11 positions matching TRBD2. Germline CDR1 SGHRS, CDR2 YFSETQ. This CDR3 comprises 14 residues. V lost 4 bases and J lost 9; bases outside the gene matches: 6. CDR3 loop: CASSGGLAVGEQFF. The DNA of the CDR3 is TGCGCCAGCAGCGGGGGACTAGCGGTCGGTGAGCAGTTCTTC.

This chain links TRBV18 with TRBJ1-3; 7 bases match TRBD1. Germline V gene sequence: CDR1 KGHSH, CDR2 LQKENI. V lost 8 bases to trimming and J lost 0 bases; unmatched junction nucleotides: 4. The CDR3 loop spans 14 amino acids. CDR3 residues: CASARQGSGNTIYF. As DNA, the CDR3 is TGTGCCAGCGCGCGACAGGGCTCTGGAAACACCATATATTTT.